The 3 T cell receptor beta chains below were found in one sample sequenced in a study of shared clonotypes between healthy human individuals. Measured with immunoSEQ multiplex PCR; TCRdb has only the in-frame clones, and not every one. Of some 1 million clones in the sample, 65% to 80% were seen once. Sequencing input: memory CD4+ T cells sorted from blood. The subset: CD45RA-negative fraction. These TCRs come from a young man in good health.

The J gene is TRBJ2-7, the V gene TRBV28; 10 nucleotides agree with TRBD1. With V trimmed by 10 bases and J by 6 bases, 15 bases remained unmatched. The V gene's germline CDR1 is MDHEN and CDR2 SYDVKM. The length of the CDR3 is 15 residues. CDR3: CATVGQGSLMGEQYF. DNA for the CDR3: TGTGCCACCGTGGGACAGGGGTCTTTAATGGGCGAGCAGTACTTC.

The CDR3 sequence is CAWSAAQGDYGYTF. In nucleotides, the CDR3 is TGTGCCTGGAGCGCAGCCCAGGGGGACTATGGCTACACCTTC. The genes are TRBV30 and TRBJ1-2; 7 bases agree with TRBD1. Unmatched junction bases numbered 7, after V lost 3 bases and J lost 3 bases. The CDR3 is made up of 14 amino acids. The germline V gene has CDR1 GTSNPN and CDR2 SVGIG (reference sequence).

This clone has just a few counts. The V gene is TRBV28, the J gene TRBJ2-7, with TRBD1 matching 12 bases. This CDR3 is 16 amino acids long. Germline V CDR1 and CDR2: MDHEN, SYDVKM. The junction had 8 bases not matched to a gene; V was cut back by 6 bases and J by 2 bases. DNA of the CDR3: TGTGCCAGCAGCTCGCTGGGGACAGGGGGCCCCTACGAGCAGTACTTC. It translates to CASSSLGTGGPYEQYF.